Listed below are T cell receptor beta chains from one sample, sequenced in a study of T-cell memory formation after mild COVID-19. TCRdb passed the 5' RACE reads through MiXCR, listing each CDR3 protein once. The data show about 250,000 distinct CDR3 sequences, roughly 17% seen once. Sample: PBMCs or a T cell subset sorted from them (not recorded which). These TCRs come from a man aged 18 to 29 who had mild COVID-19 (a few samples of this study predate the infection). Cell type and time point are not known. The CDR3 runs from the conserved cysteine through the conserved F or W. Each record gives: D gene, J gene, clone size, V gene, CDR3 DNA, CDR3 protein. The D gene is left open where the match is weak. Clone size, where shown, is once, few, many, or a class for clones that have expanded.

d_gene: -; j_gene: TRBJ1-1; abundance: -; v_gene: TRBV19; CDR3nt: TGTGCCAGTAGATGGGGGGGGACTGAAGCTTTCTTT; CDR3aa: CASRWGGTEAFF
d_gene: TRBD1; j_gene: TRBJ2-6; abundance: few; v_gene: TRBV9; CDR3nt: TGTGCCAGCAGCCCCCGACAGGGAGTCACTTCTGGGGCCAACGTCCTGACTTTC; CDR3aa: CASSPRQGVTSGANVLTF
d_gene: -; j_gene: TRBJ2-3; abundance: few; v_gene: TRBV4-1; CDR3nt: TGCGCCAGCAGCCAAGATTCGGGCGTGGGGACAGATACGCAGTATTTT; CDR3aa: CASSQDSGVGTDTQYF
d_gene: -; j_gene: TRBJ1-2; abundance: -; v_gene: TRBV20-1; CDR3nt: TGCAGTGCTCGCCAAGGGGGTTATGGCTACACCTTC; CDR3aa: CSARQGGYGYTF
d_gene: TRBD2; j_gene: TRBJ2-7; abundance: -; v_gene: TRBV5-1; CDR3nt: TGCGCCAGCAGCTCGCTAGCGGGGGGTTCCTACGAGCAGTACTTC; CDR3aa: CASSSLAGGSYEQYF
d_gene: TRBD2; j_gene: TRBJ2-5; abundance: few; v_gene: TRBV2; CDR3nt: TGTGCCAGCAGTGAAGGGAGCGGGGGTGAGACCCAGTACTTC; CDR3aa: CASSEGSGGETQYF
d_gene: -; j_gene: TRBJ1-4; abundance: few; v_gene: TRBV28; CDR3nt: TGTGCCAGCAGTTTAAGCAGGGAACTGTTTTTT; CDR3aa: CASSLSRELFF
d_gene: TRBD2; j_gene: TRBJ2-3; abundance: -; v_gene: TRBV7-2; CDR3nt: TGTGCCAGCAAACTAGCGGGGGGGCGAGCCACGCAGTATTTT; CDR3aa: CASKLAGGRATQYF
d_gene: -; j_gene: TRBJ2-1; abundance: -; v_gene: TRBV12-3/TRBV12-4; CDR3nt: TGTGCCAGCAGAACCTTAGCGGAAACTTCCTACAATGAGCAGTTCTTC; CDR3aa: CASRTLAETSYNEQFF
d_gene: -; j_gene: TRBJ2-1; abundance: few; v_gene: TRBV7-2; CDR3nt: TGTGCCAGCAGCCCGGACCTTTCCTACAATGAGCAGTTCTTC; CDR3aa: CASSPDLSYNEQFF
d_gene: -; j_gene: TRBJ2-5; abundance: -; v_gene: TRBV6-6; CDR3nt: TGTGCCAGCAGTTCGACGGAGTACCAAGAGACCCAGTACTTC; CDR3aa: CASSSTEYQETQYF
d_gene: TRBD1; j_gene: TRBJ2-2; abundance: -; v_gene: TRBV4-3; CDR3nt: TGCGCCAGCAGCCAGGGACAGACAGGGAACACCGGGGAGCTGTTTTTT; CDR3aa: CASSQGQTGNTGELFF
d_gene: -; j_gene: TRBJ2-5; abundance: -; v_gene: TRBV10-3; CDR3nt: TGTGCCATCAGTGACCCCTTACAGGGTCAAGAGACCCAGTACTTC; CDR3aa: CAISDPLQGQETQYF
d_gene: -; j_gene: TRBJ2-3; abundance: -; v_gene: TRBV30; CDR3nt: TGTGCCTGGAGTTTCATCACAGATACGCAGTATTTT; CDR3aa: CAWSFITDTQYF
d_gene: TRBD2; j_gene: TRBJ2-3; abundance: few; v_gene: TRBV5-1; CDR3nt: TGCGCCAGCAGCTTCTCCCTAGCGGGGAGCACAGATACGCAGTATTTT; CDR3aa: CASSFSLAGSTDTQYF
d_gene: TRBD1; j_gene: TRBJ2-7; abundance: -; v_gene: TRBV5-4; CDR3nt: TGTGCCAGCAGCCTTCCGGGACAGGGGCTTTACGAGCAGTACTTC; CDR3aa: CASSLPGQGLYEQYF
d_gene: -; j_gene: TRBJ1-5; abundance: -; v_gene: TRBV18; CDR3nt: TGTGCCAGCTCTCCCGGGACGGAACAGCCCCAGCATTTT; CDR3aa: CASSPGTEQPQHF
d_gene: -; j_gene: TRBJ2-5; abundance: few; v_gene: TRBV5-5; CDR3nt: TGTGCCAGCAGCTCGTTTCGAGCAGGGGAGACCCAGTACTTC; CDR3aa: CASSSFRAGETQYF
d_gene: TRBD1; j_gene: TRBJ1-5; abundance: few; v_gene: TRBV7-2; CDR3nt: TGTGCCAGCCGTGATACAGGGGTGGATCAGCCCCAGCATTTT; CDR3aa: CASRDTGVDQPQHF
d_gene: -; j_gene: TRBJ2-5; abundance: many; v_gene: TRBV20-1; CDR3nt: TGCAGTGCTAGGGGTGACGCTTCGCCGGAGACCCAGTACTTC; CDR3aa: CSARGDASPETQYF
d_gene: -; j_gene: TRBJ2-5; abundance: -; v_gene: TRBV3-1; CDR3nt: TGTGCCAGCAGCCTGCTGGTGCGAGCCTCCGAAGAGACCCAGTACTTC; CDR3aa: CASSLLVRASEETQYF
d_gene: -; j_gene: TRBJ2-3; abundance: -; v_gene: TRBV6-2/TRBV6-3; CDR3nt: TGTGCCAGCAGGGTCATGGCCAGGAATACGCAGTATTTT; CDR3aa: CASRVMARNTQYF
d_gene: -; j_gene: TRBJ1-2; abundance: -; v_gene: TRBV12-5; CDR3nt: TGTGCTAGTGGTTTTCCCCGGGAGGGCGATGGCTACACCTTC; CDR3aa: CASGFPREGDGYTF
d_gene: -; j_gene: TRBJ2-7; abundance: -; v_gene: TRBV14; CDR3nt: TGTGCCAGCAGCCAAGATGAGAACACCGCCTACGAGCAGTACTTC; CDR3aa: CASSQDENTAYEQYF
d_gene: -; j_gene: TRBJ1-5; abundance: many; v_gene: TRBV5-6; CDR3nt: TGTGCCAGCAGCTTGTCCCCGAATCAGCCCCAGCATTTT; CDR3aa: CASSLSPNQPQHF